Sequencing of this T cell receptor beta chain was carried out in a study of T-cell memory formation after mild COVID-19 (dated by TCRdb to the early 2020s). Broadly, across the study: TCR sequence clusters from the two donors were largely donor specific. Longitudinal TCRalpha and TCRbeta repertoire sequencing tracked T-cell clones expanding and contracting after mild COVID-19 in a couple of donors. The cohort comprised two young, previously healthy adult volunteers, one female and one male. Paper-wide results and their limitations: The detection of some responding clones in pre-infection memory suggests that pre-existing cross-reactive memory T cells joined the SARS-CoV-2 response. Only a couple of mild cases were covered by the study, and larger cohorts that include severe cases with pre-infection samples were considered necessary. Contracting CD4+ clones were found mainly in CM and EM memory subsets, while CD8+ clones were enriched in EMRA. Clones that contracted from day 15 to 85 showed balanced CD4/CD8 phenotypes, whereas a second wave of clones that expanded from day 15 to 37 leaned towards CD4+. Whether the second-wave clones peaking on day 37 were SARS-CoV-2 specific was not confirmed.

For this chain, trimming is 6 bases at the V end and 0 bases at the J end, and the number of junction bases without a gene match is 9. The CDR3 contains 16 residues, cysteine and phenylalanine counted. The kept DNA is CDR3 alone, 48 bases in frame from the first base. Remarks on this clonotype: The antigen this receptor binds is unknown. Within one base of it there is no much larger clone, and no base qualities were kept.

Ficoll-Paque density gradient centrifugation was used to isolate PBMCs. TCRdb records Illumina NovaSeq 6000 as the sequencer. TCRalpha and TCRbeta cDNA libraries were built by 5'RACE with constant-segment primers, adding sample barcodes and unique molecular identifiers. RNA was extracted from every sample with Trizol reagent. Amplification of the libraries took two PCR steps, and the second step added a second sample barcode plus Illumina TruSeq adapters. The libraries were sequenced on an Illumina NovaSeq using 2 x 150 bp paired-end reads. Regarding the original processing steps: With migec v1.2.7, reads were demultiplexed and then collapsed into UMI-guided consensus sequences. Using mixcr v2.1.11, UMI consensuses were aligned to TRA and TRB V and J templates and then assembled into clonotypes. A clonotype was counted as expanded or contracted only when both edgeR and NoisET called the clonotype significant, with the noise models trained on biological replicates. For edgeR calls, the thresholds were a false discovery rate-adjusted p below 0.01 and a log2 fold-change of 1. As an exploratory analysis of dynamics, max-normalized trajectories of the 1000 most abundant clonotypes were examined with PCA combined with hierarchical clustering. The CD4 or CD8 phenotype of responding clones was assigned using the separately sequenced CD4+ and CD8+ repertoires. In-frame beta chains were kept once TCRdb had trimmed the public reads at Q25 with fastp and called clones with MiXCR. Every CDR3 protein is listed once, alongside the most common genes and DNA of its rows. Clone size and V and J calls follow TCRdb, not the original study. Across this sample there are tens of thousands of distinct CDR3 sequences, with roughly 11% seen only once. The top ten hold less than 30% of the sample.

The rearranged chain carries TRBV12-3 or TRBV12-4 and TRBJ2-5; 8 nucleotides in the junction match TRBD1. The specimen was PBMCs or a T cell subset sorted from them (not recorded which). The clonotype comes from a man between 18 and 35 years old who had mild COVID-19 (a few samples of this study predate the infection). The sample titles of this study are shuffled in the database, so cell type and time point are left out; the donor was told from shared clones. The DNA sequence reads TGTGCCAGCAGCCCTCAGGGGGCGGGGTACCAAGAGACCCAGTACTTC. Its translation reads: CASSPQGAGYQETQYF.